The 25 T cell receptor beta chains in this list originate from one sample, sequenced in a study of Tregs in tolerant kidney transplant recipients. Data came from immunoSEQ multiplex PCR; TCRdb stores just in-frame clones and leaves some out. The sample carries more than 95,000 clones, around nine tenths recorded once. Sequenced: CD4+ T cells from blood. The origin of the receptors is a human donor in good health.

CDR3 sequence: CASKASLGEQYF. CDR3 coding DNA: TGCGCCAGCAAGGCTAGCCTGGGCGAGCAGTACTTC. This chain connects TRBV5-1 to TRBJ2-7; D may be TRBD2 (5 bases). The CDR3 loop spans 12 amino acids. CDR1 is SGHRS and CDR2 is YFSETQ in the germline V gene. V was trimmed by 6 bases and J by 6 bases, leaving 13 bases between them.

V gene TRBV11-2 combines with J gene TRBJ2-7; unclear D gene. Trimming shortened V by 1 base and J by 3 bases, and 13 bases separated the two germline ends. Germline V CDR1 and CDR2: SGHAT, FQNNGV. CDR3 length: 15 amino acids. This CDR3 is CASSLGLPGLYEQYF. The CDR3 DNA reads TGTGCCAGCAGCTTAGGGTTACCAGGTCTCTACGAGCAGTACTTC.

The V and J genes are TRBV27 and TRBJ1-1, with 7 bases aligning to TRBD1. The CDR3 covers 13 residues. J gave up 7 bases and V 5 bases, and 7 bases lay outside the gene matches. The germline CDR1 and CDR2 sequences are MNHEY and SMNVEV (reference sequence). CDR3 loop: CASSHRDSREAFF. The CDR3 coding sequence is TGTGCCAGCAGTCACCGGGACAGTCGTGAAGCTTTCTTT.

The chain has TRBV30 and TRBJ1-1, with D unresolved. The germline V gene encodes CDR1 GTSNPN and CDR2 SVGIG (reference sequence). There are 13 residues in the CDR3. Trimming left V 3 bases short and J 3 bases short, with 11 bases between. The CDR3 sequence: CAWRARLYTEAFF. CDR3 nucleotide sequence: TGTGCCTGGAGGGCCCGCCTGTACACTGAAGCTTTCTTT.

The rearrangement uses TRBV5-1 and TRBJ2-3; the match to TRBD2 covers 8 bases. The germline gives CDR1 SGHRS, CDR2 YFSETQ. The CDR3 runs to 16 residues. V was clipped by 4 bases and J by 4 bases; unmatched bases: 11. The CDR3 sequence: CASSLGLAVSADTQYF. The CDR3 DNA reads as TGCGCCAGCAGCCTCGGACTAGCTGTGTCCGCAGATACGCAGTATTTT. The full variable domain, with the rest looked up from reference TRBV5-1 and TRBJ2-3, is KAGVTQTPRYLIKTRGQQVTLSCSPISGHRSVSWYQQTPGQGLQFLFEYFSETQRNKGNFPGRFSGRQFSNSRSEMNVSTLELGDSALYLCASSLGLAVSADTQYFGPGTRLTVL.

This chain links TRBV15 with TRBJ2-7; D gene uncertain. This CDR3 comprises 14 residues. Germline CDR1 reads LNHNV; CDR2 reads YYDKDF (reference sequence). V lost 0 bases, J lost 3 bases, and 9 bases lay in between. In DNA form, the CDR3 reads TGTGCCACCAGCAGAGATAGGCTTTACTACGAGCAGTACTTC. This codes for CATSRDRLYYEQYF.

The genes are TRBV18 and TRBJ1-1; 7 bases match TRBD1. The V and J ends lost 1 base and 5 bases, in that order; junction bases with no gene match: 4. CDR3 length: 14 residues. CDR1 is KGHSH, CDR2 LQKENI, per germline. The CDR3 spells CASSPQGAGTEAFF. CDR3 sequence (DNA): TGTGCCAGCTCACCACAGGGGGCAGGGACTGAAGCTTTCTTT.

The chain uses TRBV15 and TRBJ2-7; 8 bases are shared with TRBD1. Germline CDR1 LNHNV, CDR2 YYDKDF (reference sequence). The CDR3 is 17 amino acids. Losses at the gene ends were 3 bases for V and 2 bases for J; bases not matched to a gene: 12. This CDR3 is CATSRKRATGVAYEQYF. CDR3 nucleotides: TGTGCCACCAGCAGGAAGAGGGCGACAGGGGTGGCCTACGAGCAGTACTTC.

DNA for the CDR3: TGTGCCAGCAAGTTAAAGGGGGGGAATTCCTACAATGAGCAGTTCTTC. It codes for CASKLKGGNSYNEQFF. The rearrangement uses TRBV6-6 and TRBJ2-1; D is perhaps TRBD2 (7 bases). The CDR3 has 16 residues. CDR1 is MNHNY and CDR2 is SVGAGI in the germline V gene (reference sequence). Trimming stripped 7 bases from V and 1 base from J, with 17 bases between.

The chain joins TRBV9 to TRBJ2-7, with TRBD1 matching over 9 bases. Germline trimming cut 4 bases from V and 9 bases from J; bases unmatched to any gene: 14. The germline V gene encodes CDR1 SGDLS and CDR2 YYNGEE. The CDR3 is made up of 15 amino acids. The CDR3, as DNA: TGTGCCAGCAGCCCCGGAGGGACAGGGTCCCCGAGGCAGTACTTC. The encoded protein is CASSPGGTGSPRQYF.

V and J are TRBV7-9 and TRBJ1-3; D is undetermined. V was clipped by 1 base and J by 0 bases, with 13 bases between them. The CDR3 totals 17 residues. From germline, CDR1 is SEHNR and CDR2 FQNEAQ (reference sequence). The CDR3 spells CASSLVSPRYSGNTIYF. CDR3 DNA: TGTGCCAGCAGCTTAGTTTCTCCCCGGTACTCTGGAAACACCATATATTTT.

J is TRBJ2-3 and V is TRBV10-2; 8 bases map to TRBD2. Germline-derived CDR1 and CDR2 are WSHSY and SAAADI. V lost 7 bases and J lost 2; bases outside the gene matches: 8. The CDR3 loop spans 15 amino acids. CDR3 sequence: CASTSQRENTDTQYF. The CDR3 bases are TGCGCCAGCACCAGCCAGCGGGAGAACACAGATACGCAGTATTTT.

This sequence joins TRBV5-1 and TRBJ2-3, with TRBD2 matching over 9 bases. V shed 1 base and J 3 bases; nucleotides not matched to a gene: 9. The CDR3 loop spans 17 amino acids. From germline, CDR1 is SGHRS and CDR2 YFSETQ. Here the CDR3 reads CASSLTRLAAGTDTQYF. In DNA form, the CDR3 reads TGCGCCAGCAGCTTGACGAGACTAGCGGCTGGGACAGATACGCAGTATTTT.

The gene calls are TRBV4-2 and TRBJ2-7; 8 positions agree with TRBD1. Germline CDR1 LGHNA, CDR2 YNFKEQ. This CDR3 contains 15 residues. Trimming at V came to 0 bases and at J to 6 bases, leaving 7 bases not matched to a gene. The CDR3 spells CASSQEWQGATEQYF. CDR3 sequence (DNA): TGTGCCAGCAGCCAAGAGTGGCAGGGGGCTACCGAGCAGTACTTC.

This rearrangement joins TRBV7-8 to TRBJ2-2; the D gene is possibly TRBD1 (5 bases). Trimming took 5 bases from V and 2 from J, leaving 12 bases between them. The CDR3 has 15 residues. The germline V gene has CDR1 SGHVS and CDR2 FQNEAQ. The CDR3 spells CASSRQRLNTGELFF. DNA of the CDR3: TGTGCCAGCAGCCGACAGAGACTCAACACCGGGGAGCTGTTTTTT.

The genes are TRBV6-1 and TRBJ1-3; D is unclear. The CDR3 extends over 14 amino acids. V was pared by 1 base and J by 5 bases, with 9 bases between. CDR1 is MNHNS and CDR2 is SASEGT in the germline V gene. The CDR3 sequence: CASSEGEIRNTIYF. The CDR3 region has the DNA TGTGCCAGCAGTGAAGGGGAAATCAGAAACACCATATATTTT.

The chain is built from TRBV7-9 and TRBJ1-5; no clear D gene. The V end was cut by 4 bases, the J end by 7 bases, with 14 bases between. CDR1 is SEHNR and CDR2 is FQNEAQ in the germline V gene (reference sequence). CDR3 length equals 14 residues. The CDR3 region is CASSSAGEAQPQHF. Here the CDR3 DNA reads TGTGCCAGCAGCTCCGCTGGCGAGGCCCAGCCCCAGCATTTT.

V and J are TRBV5-1 and TRBJ2-6; unclear D gene. V lost 1 base and J lost 1, with 9 bases in between. Looked up from germline, CDR1 is SGHRS and CDR2 is YFSETQ. The CDR3 contains 16 residues. As DNA, the CDR3 is TGCGCCAGCAGCTTGACTACTACTTCTGGGGCCAACGTCCTGACTTTC. Its translation is CASSLTTTSGANVLTF.

This clone is a singleton in its sample. The chain uses TRBV4-1 and TRBJ2-1; 8 bases match TRBD2. The V segment lost 0 bases and the J segment 6 bases; nucleotides outside the gene matches: 7. CDR1 and CDR2 (germline): MGHRA, YSYEKL. There are 16 residues in the CDR3. CDR3 amino acids: CASSQDSGGLLNEQFF. As DNA, the CDR3 is TGCGCCAGCAGCCAAGACAGCGGGGGTCTACTCAATGAGCAGTTCTTC.

The chain uses TRBV5-4 and TRBJ2-1; no definite D call. The germline gives CDR1 SGHNT, CDR2 YYREEE (reference sequence). Trimming removed 4 bases at V and 0 bases at J, with 14 bases between. The CDR3 consists of 16 residues. CDR3 region: CASSRGPSSSYNEQFF. For the CDR3, the DNA is TGTGCCAGCAGCCGCGGACCTTCCAGCTCCTACAATGAGCAGTTCTTC.

In this sample, this clone turned up once. The V and J genes are TRBV7-8 and TRBJ2-2, with 10 bases fitting TRBD2. The germline gives CDR1 SGHVS, CDR2 FQNEAQ. This CDR3 is 15 amino acids long. The V and J ends lost 4 bases and 6 bases, in that order; junction bases with no gene match: 5. CDR3: CASSSSGSGAGELFF. CDR3 in DNA: TGTGCCAGCAGCTCTAGCGGGAGCGGGGCCGGGGAGCTGTTTTTT.

This clone was seen a handful of times. This chain connects TRBV6-6 to TRBJ1-5; TRBD1 might be the D (6 bases). With 10 bases removed from V and 3 bases from J, the gap between germline ends came to 13 bases. CDR3 length: 13 amino acids. Germline V gene lookup returns CDR1 MNHNY and CDR2 SVGAGI (reference sequence). The DNA of the CDR3 is TGTGCCACCCTCAGGGGTTACAATCAGCCCCAGCATTTT. Translated, it gives CATLRGYNQPQHF.

The chain couples TRBV19 to TRBJ2-1; weak D call: TRBD2 (5 bases). Germline assignment: CDR1 LNHDA and CDR2 SQIVND (reference sequence). The CDR3 has 15 residues. V lost 4 bases, J lost 8 bases, and 18 bases lay in between. Written as DNA, the CDR3 is TGTGCCAGTAGTACGGAGAATTTACTAGTATATGAGCAGTTCTTC. It translates to CASSTENLLVYEQFF. The full variable domain, its missing parts supplied by reference TRBV19 and TRBJ2-1, is DGGITQSPKYLFRKEGQNVTLSCEQNLNHDAMYWYRQDPGQGLRLIYYSQIVNDFQKGDIAEGYSVSREKKESFPLTVTSAQKNPTAFYLCASSTENLLVYEQFFGPGTRLTVL.

The J gene is TRBJ2-7, the V gene TRBV6-1; no clear D. CDR1 and CDR2 (germline): MNHNS, SASEGT. The CDR3 length is 11 residues. Trimming removed 8 bases at V and 5 bases at J, with 10 bases between. CDR3 sequence reads: CASESTNEQYF. The DNA of the CDR3 is TGTGCCAGCGAGTCGACCAACGAGCAGTACTTC.

V and J are TRBV5-1 and TRBJ1-2; D is unresolved. Trimming cost V 2 bases and J 8 bases, with 16 bases left between them. CDR3 length equals 14 residues. Per the germline V gene, CDR1 is SGHRS and CDR2 is YFSETQ. The CDR3 spells CASSLLTETSGYTF. The CDR3 DNA is TGCGCCAGCAGCTTACTGACGGAGACGTCGGGCTACACCTTC.